This T cell receptor beta chain is drawn from a study of shared clonotypes between healthy human individuals. Concerning this clone: The antigen remains undetermined.

Profiled with immunoSEQ multiplex PCR; TCRdb holds only in-frame clones, not every one. The repertoire includes roughly 2.2 million clones, over 85% of them detected once, and 0.39% sits in the top ten. Whole-study results and caveats: Sorted-subset sequencing, rarefaction showed, was incomplete despite large depth.

CDR1 is LGHNA, CDR2 YSLEER, per germline. The CDR3 sequence is 13 residues long. The ends were cut back, 0 bases at V and 3 bases at J, with 4 bases in the middle. The receptor was derived from a man younger than 35 in good health. Some clones in this sample may be carry-over from other donors' samples. Sequenced sample: naive CD4+ T cells from PBMCs. This sample's subset: CD45RA+ positively selected. The rearrangement links TRBV4-3 to TRBJ2-3; D unresolved. The chain's CDR3 is CASSQEYTDTQYF. The CDR3 DNA sequence: TGCGCCAGCAGCCAAGAATATACAGATACGCAGTATTTT.